The 23 T cell receptor beta chains reported below all come from one sample, sequenced in a study of response to subunit inactivated influenza vaccine. From the RT-PCR reads, TCRdb called clonotypes with MiXCR, one entry per CDR3 protein. This sample has around 500,000 distinct CDR3 sequences, with 9.5% to 12% found just once. The specimen comprised PBMCs from blood, sampled 45 days after vaccination. The receptor source for this set is a man between 50 and 59 years old who received an inactivated influenza vaccine.

This clonotype was counted a few times. This sequence joins TRBV3-1 and TRBJ2-6; possibly TRBD1 for D (5 bases). Germline V gene lookup returns CDR1 LGHDT and CDR2 YNNKEL (reference sequence). The length of the CDR3 is 15 residues. V was clipped by 1 base and J by 4 bases, with 8 bases between them. CDR3 region: CASSQAHRGANVLTF. The CDR3 DNA follows: TGTGCCAGCAGCCAAGCTCACAGGGGGGCCAACGTCCTGACTTTC.

This clonotype has more than one count but fewer than ten. Its ends do not fully match the called genes, so a read error is possible. The chain joins TRBV20-1 to TRBJ2-1; D may correspond to TRBD1 or TRBD2 (5 bases each). Germline lookup yields CDR1 DFQATT and CDR2 SNEGSKA (reference sequence). The CDR3 length is 17 residues. CDR3 sequence reads: CCARDRRSGRPVHEQFF. The DNA for the CDR3 is TGCTGTGCTAGAGATCGCAGGTCGGGACGCCCGGTCCATGAGCAGTTCTTC.

This clonotype was counted ten times or more. This rearrangement joins TRBV7-3 to TRBJ1-1; D is perhaps TRBD1 (5 bases). From germline, CDR1 is SGHTA and CDR2 FQGTGA. V lost 2 bases and J lost 4, with 11 bases in between. The CDR3 runs 14 residues. The CDR3 reads CASSLSGKGTEAFF. CDR3 sequence (DNA): TGTGCCAGCAGCTTATCAGGGAAGGGCACTGAAGCTTTCTTT.

The CDR3 reads CSARSGLAGPDTQYF. For the CDR3, the DNA is TGCAGTGCCCGAAGTGGACTAGCGGGGCCAGATACGCAGTATTTT. The V gene is TRBV20-1, the J gene TRBJ2-3; 12 bases agree with TRBD2. The CDR3 consists of 15 residues. CDR1 is DFQATT, CDR2 SNEGSKA, per germline (reference sequence). Trimming at V came to 6 bases and at J to 4 bases, leaving 8 bases not matched to a gene.

The table lists this clonotype with many counts. The chain uses TRBV7-2 and TRBJ1-1; no clear D gene. CDR1 and CDR2 (germline): SGHTA, FQGNSA. The CDR3 contains 13 residues. With 5 bases removed from V and 1 base from J, the gap between germline ends came to 8 bases. CDR3 sequence (DNA): TGTGCCAGCAGCACGGGCCCGAACACTGAAGCTTTCTTT. It translates to CASSTGPNTEAFF.

In its sample, this clonotype was seen many times. The CDR3 reads CASSSGLAGAHNEQFF. CDR3 nucleotides: TGCGCCAGCAGCTCGGGACTAGCGGGAGCCCACAATGAGCAGTTCTTC. The chain has TRBV5-1 and TRBJ2-1, with TRBD2 matching over 14 bases. The germline gives CDR1 SGHRS, CDR2 YFSETQ. The CDR3 has 16 residues. V lost 3 bases, J lost 5 bases, and 4 bases stayed unmatched.

The CDR3 coding sequence is TGTGCCAGCAGCTTAGGTCGCGCAGGATCCAATGAGCAGTTCTTC. Protein: CASSLGRAGSNEQFF. The chain links TRBV13 to TRBJ2-1; D call uncertain. V lost 0 bases and J 6 bases, leaving 12 bases between the germline ends. This CDR3 contains 15 residues. CDR1 PRHDT and CDR2 FYEKMQ come from the germline V gene (reference sequence).

This clonotype appeared many times. The V gene is TRBV24-1, the J gene TRBJ2-1; TRBD2 agrees at 8 bases. Germline values: CDR1 KGHDR, CDR2 SFDVKD. CDR3 length equals 17 residues. After removal of 2 bases from V and 7 bases from J, the junction contained 12 bases not matched to a gene. CDR3 loop: CATSDWGKAGGGNEQFF. The CDR3 DNA follows: TGTGCCACCAGTGATTGGGGAAAAGCAGGCGGGGGGAATGAGCAGTTCTTC.

Note on this clonotype: A read error may account for a junction end that differs from germline. The gene calls are TRBV20-1 and TRBJ2-7; TRBD2 matches at 9 bases. The CDR3 is 14 residues long. In germline, CDR1 is DFQATT, CDR2 SNEGSKA (reference sequence). CDR3 in DNA: TGCAGCGCTAGATCTAGCGGGATTTCCCACGAGCAGTACTTC. This codes for CSARSSGISHEQYF.

This clonotype appeared a few times. V gene TRBV5-1 combines with J gene TRBJ2-5; 14 bases match TRBD2. V dropped 4 bases and J dropped 4; count of bases not matched to a gene: 9. The CDR3 covers 17 residues. Germline loops: CDR1 SGHRS, CDR2 YFSETQ. Written as DNA, the CDR3 is TGCGCCAGCAGCCTGGGACTAGCGGGGGCCCTTCCAGAGACCCAGTACTTC. This gives the protein CASSLGLAGALPETQYF.

This clonotype was counted a few times. The CDR3 nucleotides read TGTGCCAGCGGAAAGACGTACAATGAGCAGTTCTTC. Translated, it gives CASGKTYNEQFF. V and J are TRBV12-3 or TRBV12-4 and TRBJ2-1; unclear D gene. There are 12 residues in the CDR3. Trimming stripped 8 bases from V and 4 bases from J, with 9 bases between.

The sample holds many counts of this clonotype. The rearrangement uses TRBV6-5 and TRBJ2-1; perhaps TRBD1 as D (6 bases). This CDR3 spans 14 amino acids. Trimming left V 2 bases short and J 8 bases short, with 13 bases between. Per the germline V gene, CDR1 is MNHEY and CDR2 is SVGAGI. The CDR3 DNA sequence: TGTGCCAGCAGTTACATTCAGGGGCTTGATGAGCAGTTCTTC. Protein: CASSYIQGLDEQFF.

The rearrangement joins TRBV7-8 to TRBJ2-2; tentatively, D is TRBD2 (5 bases). The V end was cut by 5 bases, the J end by 6 bases, with 13 bases between. CDR3 length: 14 residues. Germline CDR1 and CDR2: SGHVS and FQNEAQ. The CDR3 coding sequence is TGTGCCAGCAGCATCCTTAAGCGGTCCGGGGAGCTGTTTTTT. This translates into CASSILKRSGELFF.

This chain joins TRBV19 and TRBJ1-2; D is unresolved. The germline V gene encodes CDR1 LNHDA and CDR2 SQIVND (reference sequence). The CDR3 loop spans 13 amino acids. V was clipped by 8 bases and J by 8 bases, with 18 bases between them. DNA of the CDR3: TGTGCCAGTGGCCGACCGACTTCGGGCGGCTACACCTTC. Encoded protein: CASGRPTSGGYTF.

The chain uses TRBV7-9 and TRBJ2-7; D perhaps matches TRBD1 (6 bases). CDR3 size: 12 residues. Germline V lookup: CDR1 SEHNR, CDR2 FQNEAQ (reference sequence). V lost 1 base to trimming and J lost 7 bases, with 8 bases between them. The DNA of the CDR3 is TGTGCCAGCAGCTTAGACAGGGTAGAGCAGTACTTC. Amino acids: CASSLDRVEQYF.

This clonotype was seen ten or more times. V is TRBV5-1 and J is TRBJ2-1; D ambiguous. V lost 4 bases and J 8 bases, leaving 16 bases between the germline ends. Germline lookup yields CDR1 SGHRS and CDR2 YFSETQ. The CDR3 runs 14 residues. CDR3 coding DNA: TGCGCCAGCAGCGGTCCGGGCCGTGGAGATGAGCAGTTCTTC. Its translation: CASSGPGRGDEQFF.

This rearrangement joins TRBV28 to TRBJ2-4; maybe TRBD1 (6 bases). This CDR3 region has 13 residues. From germline, CDR1 is MDHEN and CDR2 SYDVKM. Trimming cost V 3 bases and J 7 bases, with 10 bases left between them. The CDR3 DNA is TGTGCCAGCAGTTTGTCTGGACAGAACATTCAGTACTTC. Translation: CASSLSGQNIQYF.

This chain links TRBV29-1 with TRBJ2-5; D remains ambiguous. V was pared by 3 bases and J by 2 bases, with 10 bases between. This CDR3 region has 13 residues. Germline CDR1 SQVTM, CDR2 ANQGSEA. CDR3 region: CSVEVRRQETQYF. CDR3 in DNA: TGCAGCGTTGAGGTCAGAAGGCAAGAGACCCAGTACTTC.

This clonotype has just a few counts. The chain joins TRBV28 to TRBJ2-1; D is unresolved. Looked up from germline, CDR1 is MDHEN and CDR2 is SYDVKM. The CDR3 totals 13 residues. The V end was cut by 2 bases, the J end by 8 bases, with 10 bases between. The CDR3 nucleotides are TGTGCCAGCAGTTTAAATGGCGCGGATGAGCAGTTCTTC. This sequence encodes CASSLNGADEQFF.

This clonotype was counted many times. V is TRBV5-1 and J is TRBJ2-3, with D hard to call. The CDR3 has 13 amino acids. Germline assignment: CDR1 SGHRS and CDR2 YFSETQ. V was shortened by 4 bases and J by 5 bases, with 11 bases between the two germline ends. The CDR3 DNA sequence: TGCGCCAGCAGCGTGGATAGCCGAGATACGCAGTATTTT. As protein: CASSVDSRDTQYF. Full variable domain (remainder filled in from reference TRBV5-1 and TRBJ2-3): KAGVTQTPRYLIKTRGQQVTLSCSPISGHRSVSWYQQTPGQGLQFLFEYFSETQRNKGNFPGRFSGRQFSNSRSEMNVSTLELGDSALYLCASSVDSRDTQYFGPGTRLTVL.

There are many counts of this clonotype. The gene calls are TRBV20-1 and TRBJ1-4, with D hard to call. V lost 2 bases and J lost 1, with 17 bases in between. The CDR3 is 17 residues long. The germline CDR1 and CDR2 sequences are DFQATT and SNEGSKA (reference sequence). In DNA, the CDR3 is TGCAGTGCTAGACCGTTGGACGGAGCGAGAACTAATGAAAAACTGTTTTTT. This codes for CSARPLDGARTNEKLFF.

This clonotype was seen at least ten times. The V call is TRBV7-9, the J call TRBJ1-2; D unresolved. Germline CDR1 is SEHNR and CDR2 is FQNEAQ (reference sequence). The CDR3 runs to 15 residues. V gave up 0 bases and J gave up 4 bases, with 12 bases separating them. The CDR3 spells CASSLAHPGSYGYTF. The CDR3 DNA sequence: TGTGCCAGCAGCTTAGCGCATCCAGGAAGCTATGGCTACACCTTC.

This clonotype was seen many times. The chain links TRBV5-6 to TRBJ2-7; D possibly matches TRBD1 or TRBD2 (5 bases each). The V end lost 7 bases, the J end lost 1 base, and 9 bases lay between the germline ends. This CDR3 has 12 residues. Germline V gene lookup returns CDR1 SGHDT and CDR2 YYEEEE. The CDR3 bases are TGTGCCAGCGGGGACGGGTCCTACGAGCAGTACTTC. It specifies CASGDGSYEQYF.